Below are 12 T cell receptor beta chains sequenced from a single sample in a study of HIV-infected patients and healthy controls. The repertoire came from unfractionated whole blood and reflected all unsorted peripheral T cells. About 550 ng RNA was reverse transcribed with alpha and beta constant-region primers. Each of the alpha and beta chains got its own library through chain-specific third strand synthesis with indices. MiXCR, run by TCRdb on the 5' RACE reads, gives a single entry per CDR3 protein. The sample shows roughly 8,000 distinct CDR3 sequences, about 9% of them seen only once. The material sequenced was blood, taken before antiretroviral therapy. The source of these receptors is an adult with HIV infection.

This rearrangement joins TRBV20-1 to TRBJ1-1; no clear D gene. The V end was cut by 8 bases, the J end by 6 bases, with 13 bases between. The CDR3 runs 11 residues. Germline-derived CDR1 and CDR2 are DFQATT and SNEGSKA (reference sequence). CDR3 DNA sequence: TGCAGTCCCCCCGGGGAGGCTGAAGCTTTCTTT. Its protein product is CSPPGEAEAFF.

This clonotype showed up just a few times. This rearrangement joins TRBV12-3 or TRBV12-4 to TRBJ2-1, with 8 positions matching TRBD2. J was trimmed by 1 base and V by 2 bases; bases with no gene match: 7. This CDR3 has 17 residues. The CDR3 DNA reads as TGTGCCAGCAGTTTATCCAGCGGGGGCCTTTCCTACAATGAGCAGTTCTTC. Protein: CASSLSSGGLSYNEQFF.

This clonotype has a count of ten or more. The CDR3 protein is CASSLGTGDGNTEAFF. The CDR3 nucleotides are TGCGCCAGCAGCTTGGGGACAGGGGATGGGAACACTGAAGCTTTCTTT. The chain joins TRBV5-1 to TRBJ1-1; TRBD1 matches 9 bases. Germline V gene lookup returns CDR1 SGHRS and CDR2 YFSETQ. The CDR3 totals 16 residues. J was trimmed by 1 base and V by 0 bases; bases with no gene match: 4. Drawing the rest from reference TRBV5-1 and TRBJ1-1, the complete variable domain is KAGVTQTPRYLIKTRGQQVTLSCSPISGHRSVSWYQQTPGQGLQFLFEYFSETQRNKGNFPGRFSGRQFSNSRSEMNVSTLELGDSALYLCASSLGTGDGNTEAFFGQGTRLTVV.

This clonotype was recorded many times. The CDR3 loop reads CASSPEGRLVAFF. CDR3 nucleotide sequence: TGCGCCAGCAGCCCCGAGGGCCGCCTTGTAGCTTTCTTT. The chain joins TRBV5-1 to TRBJ1-1; D is unresolved. Trimming removed 4 bases at V and 10 bases at J, with 17 bases between. The CDR3 length is 13 residues. Germline-derived CDR1 and CDR2 are SGHRS and YFSETQ.

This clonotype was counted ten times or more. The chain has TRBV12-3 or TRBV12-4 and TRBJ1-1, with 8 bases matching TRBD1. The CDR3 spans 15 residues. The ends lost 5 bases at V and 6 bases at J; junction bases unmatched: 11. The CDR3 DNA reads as TGTGCCAGCAGTGCGGGGACAGGTAGAAGGGCTGAAGCTTTCTTT. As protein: CASSAGTGRRAEAFF.

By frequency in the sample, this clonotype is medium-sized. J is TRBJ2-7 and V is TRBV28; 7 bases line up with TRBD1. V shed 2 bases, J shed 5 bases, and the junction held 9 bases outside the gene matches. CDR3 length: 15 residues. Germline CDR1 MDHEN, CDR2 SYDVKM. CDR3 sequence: CASSLRQGLGDEQYF. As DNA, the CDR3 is TGTGCCAGCAGTTTACGACAGGGTTTGGGCGACGAGCAGTACTTC.

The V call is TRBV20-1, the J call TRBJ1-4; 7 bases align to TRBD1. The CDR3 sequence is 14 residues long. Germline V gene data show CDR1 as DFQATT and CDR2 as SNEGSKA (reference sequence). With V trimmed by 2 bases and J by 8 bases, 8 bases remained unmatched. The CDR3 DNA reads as TGCAGTGCTAGACCTGGGACAGCCGGGGAAAAACTGTTTTTT. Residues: CSARPGTAGEKLFF.

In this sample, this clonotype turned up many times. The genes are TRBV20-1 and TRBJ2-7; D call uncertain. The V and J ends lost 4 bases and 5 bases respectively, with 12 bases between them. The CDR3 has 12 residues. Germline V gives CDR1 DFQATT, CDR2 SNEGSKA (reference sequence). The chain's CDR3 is CSATPEPNEQYF. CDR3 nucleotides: TGCAGTGCTACCCCTGAGCCTAACGAGCAGTACTTC.

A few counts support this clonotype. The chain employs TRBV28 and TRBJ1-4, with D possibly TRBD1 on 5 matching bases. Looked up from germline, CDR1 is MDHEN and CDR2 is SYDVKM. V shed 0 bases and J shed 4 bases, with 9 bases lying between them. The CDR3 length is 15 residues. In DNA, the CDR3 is TGTGCCAGCAGTTTATGGTCAGGGAGTAATGAAAAACTGTTTTTT. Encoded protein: CASSLWSGSNEKLFF.

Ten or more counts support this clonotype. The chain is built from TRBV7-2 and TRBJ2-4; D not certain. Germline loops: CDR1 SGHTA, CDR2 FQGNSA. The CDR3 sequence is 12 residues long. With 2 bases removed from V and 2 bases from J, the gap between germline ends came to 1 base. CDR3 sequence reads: CASSLTKNIQYF. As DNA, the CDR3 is TGTGCCAGCAGCTTAACCAAAAACATTCAGTACTTC.

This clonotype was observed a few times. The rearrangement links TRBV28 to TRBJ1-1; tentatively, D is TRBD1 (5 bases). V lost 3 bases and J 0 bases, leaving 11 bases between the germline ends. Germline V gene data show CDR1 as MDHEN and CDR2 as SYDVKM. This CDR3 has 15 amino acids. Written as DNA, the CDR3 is TGTGCCAGCAGTTTGTCCGGGGCCATGAACACTGAAGCTTTCTTT. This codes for CASSLSGAMNTEAFF.

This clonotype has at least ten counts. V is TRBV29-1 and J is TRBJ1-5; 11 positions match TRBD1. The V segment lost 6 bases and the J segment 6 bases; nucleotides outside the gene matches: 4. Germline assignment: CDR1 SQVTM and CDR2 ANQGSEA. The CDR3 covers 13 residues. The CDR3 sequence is CSVAGTGGQPQHF. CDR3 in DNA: TGCAGCGTAGCCGGGACAGGGGGTCAGCCCCAGCATTTT.